The 2 T cell receptor beta chains reported below all come from one sample, sequenced in a study of T cell changes during pregnancy in multiple sclerosis. Measured with immunoSEQ multiplex PCR; TCRdb has only the in-frame clones, and not every one. Here the sample spans roughly 30,000 clones, 88% being singletons. The material sequenced was CD4+ T cells from peripheral blood mononuclear cells, taken in the first trimester of pregnancy. Receptors were obtained from a female donor in good health, enrolled as a control in a pregnancy study.

The V call is TRBV6-5, the J call TRBJ2-5; D may be TRBD2 (5 bases). V gave up 5 bases and J gave up 6 bases, with 16 bases separating them. CDR3 size: 14 residues. Germline CDR1 is MNHEY and CDR2 is SVGAGI. The CDR3 region is CASSQNGEGKTQYF. In DNA, the CDR3 is TGTGCCAGCAGTCAAAACGGGGAAGGAAAGACCCAGTACTTC.

This clone was observed a single time. The J gene is TRBJ1-4, the V gene TRBV30; D gene uncertain. Per germline, CDR1 GTSNPN and CDR2 SVGIG (reference sequence). Trimming shortened V by 4 bases and J by 6 bases, and 15 bases separated the two germline ends. CDR3 size: 14 residues. CDR3 DNA sequence: TGTGCCTGGAAAATGTCGGGGTACGATGAAAAACTGTTTTTT. Translated, it gives CAWKMSGYDEKLFF.